This TCR beta chain was identified during a study of cytomegalovirus exposure and HLA in healthy donors. The V and J ends lost 3 bases and 4 bases, in that order; junction bases with no gene match: 4. CDR3 size: 15 residues. Germline lookup yields CDR1 KGHSH and CDR2 LQKENI. Overall study results and limits: Relative to equally common others, HLA-associated TCR beta chains showed greater clonal expansion in a later analysis. Productive rates of about 90% or about 30% were seen for most TCR beta V segments in an earlier analysis. High specificity and sensitivity for cytomegalovirus status were reported for the classifier.

With regard to this clone: The antigen remains unidentified.

A multiplex PCR was run with 60 Vbeta primers and 13 Jbeta primers. Produced via immunoSEQ multiplex PCR; TCRdb's table is partial and in-frame only. The sample contains 100,000 or so clones, around 80% of which appear only once. This chain joins TRBV18 and TRBJ2-7; 12 bases map to TRBD1. The specimen sequenced was PBMCs. This receptor was identified in a woman in her thirties or forties in good health and CMV-seronegative. CDR3 coding DNA: TGTGCCAGCTCACCGGGACAGGGGGCTTATTACGAGCAGTACTTC. Translation: CASSPGQGAYYEQYF. Together with reference TRBV18 and TRBJ2-7, the CDR3 gives the full variable domain: NAGVMQNPRHLVRRRGQEARLRCSPMKGHSHVYWYRQLPEEGLKFMVYLQKENIIDESGMPKERFSAEFPKEGPSILRIQQVVRGDSAAYFCASSPGQGAYYEQYFGPGTRLTVT.